This T cell receptor beta chain was documented in a study of identical twins. Study-wide findings and caveats: For out-of-frame alpha sequences shared by twins, low generation probability was in excess.

The trim removed 4 bases at V and 3 bases at J, leaving 8 bases unmatched. Germline V gene lookup returns CDR1 DFQATT and CDR2 SNEGSKA (reference sequence). This CDR3 contains 15 residues. A word on this clonotype: Its antigen remains unidentified.

Template switching supplied a universal primer site; unique molecular identifiers were carried on the cDNA. MiXCR was run by TCRdb on the 5' RACE reads, yielding one entry per CDR3 protein. The sample includes roughly 290,000 distinct CDR3 sequences, 8% to 9.5% of them seen just once. The same sample was also used in a study of yellow fever vaccine responses in identical twins.

Sample: CD8+ T cells sorted from blood. This clonotype was obtained from a woman younger than 30 in good health. The V call is TRBV20-1, the J call TRBJ2-3, with 9 positions matching TRBD2. The CDR3, as DNA: TGCAGTGCTACACGAAGACTAGCGGAAACAGATACGCAGTATTTT. Protein sequence: CSATRRLAETDTQYF.